What follows are 18 T cell receptor beta chains derived from one specimen sequenced in a study of identical twins. MiXCR was run by TCRdb on the 5' RACE reads, yielding one entry per CDR3 protein. The data show about 260,000 distinct CDR3 sequences, with approximately 7% seen just once and approximately 3.6% held by the top ten. Another study also made use of these data, one on yellow fever vaccine responses in identical twins.

The specimen was memory (CD45RO+) T cells sorted from blood. All receptors come from a woman aged 18-30 years in good health.

In this sample, this clonotype turned up many times. The V gene is TRBV29-1, the J gene TRBJ2-1; 9 bases fit TRBD1. CDR3 length: 15 amino acids. The germline V gene encodes CDR1 SQVTM and CDR2 ANQGSEA. Trimming took 1 base from V and 8 from J; bases not matched to a gene: 9. CDR3 sequence reads: CSVEGGNRGLDEQFF. The CDR3 region has the DNA TGCAGCGTTGAAGGAGGGAACAGGGGGCTTGATGAGCAGTTCTTC.

The V gene is TRBV5-4, the J gene TRBJ2-2; a weak D match, TRBD1 (6 bases). The CDR3 length is 16 residues. The germline gives CDR1 SGHNT, CDR2 YYREEE (reference sequence). V gave up 7 bases and J gave up 6 bases, with 22 bases separating them. DNA of the CDR3: TGTGCCAGCGGACTGGTGGGTAGCAGGGGTGCCGGGGAGCTGTTTTTT. Translated: CASGLVGSRGAGELFF.

This clonotype was detected many times. The chain links TRBV20-1 to TRBJ2-7; a weak D match, TRBD1 (6 bases). The CDR3 contains 14 residues. Looked up from germline, CDR1 is DFQATT and CDR2 is SNEGSKA (reference sequence). Trimming took 1 base from V and 2 from J, leaving 12 bases between them. CDR3 amino acids: CSARAAEGAYEQYV. Written as DNA, the CDR3 is TGCAGTGCTAGAGCCGCCGAGGGGGCCTACGAGCAGTACGTC.

The chain combines TRBV28 with TRBJ1-2; D remains ambiguous. V lost 2 bases and J 8 bases, leaving 12 bases between the germline ends. CDR1 is MDHEN and CDR2 is SYDVKM in the germline V gene. CDR3 length equals 13 residues. In DNA form, the CDR3 reads TGTGCCAGCAGTTTACAAGGGAGGAAGGGCTACACCTTC. Encoded protein: CASSLQGRKGYTF.

This clonotype was picked up a small number of times. The chain carries TRBV20-1 and TRBJ2-7; 14 nucleotides match TRBD2. The CDR3 is 16 amino acids. V dropped 6 bases and J dropped 5; count of bases not matched to a gene: 12. Germline CDR1 reads DFQATT; CDR2 reads SNEGSKA (reference sequence). The CDR3 bases are TGCAGTGCCCCCGGACTAGCGGGAGGCGTCAGGCACGAGCAGTACTTC. This sequence encodes CSAPGLAGGVRHEQYF.

This clonotype was observed at least ten times. The chain is built from TRBV7-8 and TRBJ2-7; a possible D gene is TRBD1 (5 bases). Between the trimmed V and J ends, which lost 5 bases and 3 bases, there was a span of 11 bases. The CDR3 length is 13 residues. Germline V CDR1 and CDR2: SGHVS, FQNEAQ. The CDR3 nucleotides are TGTGCCAGCAGCCTGGACACCCTCTACGAGCAGTACTTC. This sequence encodes CASSLDTLYEQYF.

This clonotype appeared many times. This chain connects TRBV5-1 to TRBJ2-7; 15 positions match TRBD2. Germline CDR1 is SGHRS and CDR2 is YFSETQ. The CDR3 length is 17 residues. V was pared by 4 bases and J by 2 bases, with 7 bases of the junction left unmatched. In nucleotides, the CDR3 is TGCGCCAGCAGCATAGGACTAGCGGGAGGGCCAACCTACGAGCAGTACTTC. This sequence encodes CASSIGLAGGPTYEQYF.

This clonotype showed up many times. The chain joins TRBV20-1 to TRBJ2-3; D is uncertain. Trimming took off 0 bases at V and 4 bases at J, with 8 bases between the two ends. CDR3 length: 13 residues. Germline assignment: CDR1 DFQATT and CDR2 SNEGSKA (reference sequence). CDR3 sequence reads: CSARDPVSDTQYF. CDR3 DNA sequence: TGCAGTGCTAGAGATCCGGTGTCAGATACGCAGTATTTT.

This clonotype appeared many times. The rearrangement joins TRBV12-3 or TRBV12-4 to TRBJ2-2; 7 bases agree with TRBD2. The length of the CDR3 is 14 residues. V shed 8 bases, J shed 6 bases, and the junction held 9 bases outside the gene matches. The CDR3 sequence is CASSLGTTPGELFF. The CDR3 nucleotides read TGTGCCAGCTCTCTCGGGACTACCCCCGGGGAGCTGTTTTTT.

The chain carries TRBV6-1 and TRBJ2-2, with 7 bases fitting TRBD1. In germline, CDR1 is MNHNS, CDR2 SASEGT. CDR3 length: 17 amino acids. The ends lost 1 base at V and 3 bases at J; junction bases unmatched: 8. The CDR3 DNA sequence: TGTGCCAGCAGTGAAGTCCCAGGGGGTACTCACACCGGGGAGCTGTTTTTT. It codes for CASSEVPGGTHTGELFF.

The chain employs TRBV7-8 and TRBJ1-5; D is uncertain. Germline CDR1 reads SGHVS; CDR2 reads FQNEAQ. This CDR3 is built from 16 residues. Trimming removed 2 bases at V and 4 bases at J, with 15 bases between. DNA of the CDR3: TGTGCCAGCAGCTTAAGCCCGAGAGTCGGAAATCAGCCCCAGCATTTT. Translation gives CASSLSPRVGNQPQHF. The whole variable domain, filled in from reference TRBV7-8 and TRBJ1-5, reads GAGVSQSPRYKVAKRGQDVALRCDPISGHVSLFWYQQALGQGPEFLTYFQNEAQLDKSGLPSDRFFAERPEGSVSTLKIQRTQQEDSAVYLCASSLSPRVGNQPQHFGDGTRLSIL.

In its sample, this clonotype was seen a few times. The V and J genes are TRBV2 and TRBJ2-4, with 9 bases fitting TRBD2. Germline CDR1 and CDR2: SNHLY and FYNNEI. The length of the CDR3 is 16 residues. With V trimmed by 3 bases and J by 7 bases, 10 bases remained unmatched. The CDR3 DNA reads as TGTGCCAGCAGTGATGGGGCGGGAGGGCCCCTGAACATTCAGTACTTC. Amino acid sequence: CASSDGAGGPLNIQYF. Looking up the rest from reference TRBV2 and TRBJ2-4 gives the full variable domain: EPEVTQTPSHQVTQMGQEVILRCVPISNHLYFYWYRQILGQKVEFLVSFYNNEISEKSEIFDDQFSVERPDGSNFTLKIRSTKLEDSAMYFCASSDGAGGPLNIQYFGAGTRLSVL.

This clonotype appeared many times. The chain joins TRBV7-9 to TRBJ2-1, with TRBD1 identical over 8 bases. Trimming at V came to 2 bases and at J to 5 bases, leaving 5 bases not matched to a gene. From germline, CDR1 is SEHNR and CDR2 FQNEAQ (reference sequence). CDR3 length equals 15 residues. The CDR3 region has the DNA TGTGCCAGCAGCTTACGCAGGGGGCTTGACAATGAGCAGTTCTTC. It translates to CASSLRRGLDNEQFF. Looking up the rest from reference TRBV7-9 and TRBJ2-1 gives the full variable domain: DTGVSQNPRHKITKRGQNVTFRCDPISEHNRLYWYRQTLGQGPEFLTYFQNEAQLEKSRLLSDRFSAERPKGSFSTLEIQRTEQGDSAMYLCASSLRRGLDNEQFFGPGTRLTVL.

This clonotype has at least ten counts. The CDR3 region has the DNA TGCGCCAGCAGCCGACAGGGCGAGGACAATGAGCAGTTCTTC. The encoded protein is CASSRQGEDNEQFF. The chain employs TRBV5-1 and TRBJ2-1; 7 bases line up with TRBD1. The CDR3 is 14 amino acids. Per the germline V gene, CDR1 is SGHRS and CDR2 is YFSETQ. V trimming: 4 bases; J trimming: 5 bases; junction bases outside the gene matches: 6.

This clonotype was counted many times. The V and J genes are TRBV20-1 and TRBJ2-5; no clear D gene. Germline V gene data show CDR1 as DFQATT and CDR2 as SNEGSKA (reference sequence). The CDR3 has 14 amino acids. The V end lost 2 bases, the J end lost 4 bases, and 14 bases lay between the germline ends. CDR3 region: CSARKGSELETQYF. For the CDR3, the DNA is TGCAGTGCTAGAAAGGGATCAGAGCTAGAGACCCAGTACTTC.

This rearrangement joins TRBV20-1 to TRBJ2-7; 11 bases agree with TRBD1. The CDR3 is made up of 15 amino acids. The V and J ends lost 3 bases and 4 bases, in that order; junction bases with no gene match: 8. Germline loops: CDR1 DFQATT, CDR2 SNEGSKA (reference sequence). The CDR3 protein is CSARDPGTGGYEQYV. CDR3 nucleotides: TGCAGTGCTAGGGACCCCGGGACAGGGGGTTACGAGCAGTACGTC.

V and J are TRBV7-6 and TRBJ2-6, with D hard to call. Germline CDR1 SGHVS, CDR2 FNYEAQ. The CDR3 contains 15 residues. With 5 bases removed from V and 0 bases from J, the gap between germline ends came to 8 bases. In DNA form, the CDR3 reads TGTGCCAGCAGCCCCGGGCCCTCTGGGGCCAACGTCCTGACTTTC. Translating it yields CASSPGPSGANVLTF.

This clonotype was seen more than once but under ten times. The chain joins TRBV4-1 to TRBJ2-2, with 9 bases fitting TRBD1. The germline gives CDR1 MGHRA, CDR2 YSYEKL. This CDR3 region has 15 residues. V gave up 2 bases and J gave up 7 bases; unmatched junction bases: 5. In DNA form, the CDR3 reads TGCGCCAGCAGCCAACCTTGGACAGGGGTCGGGGAGCTGTTTTTT. Protein product: CASSQPWTGVGELFF.